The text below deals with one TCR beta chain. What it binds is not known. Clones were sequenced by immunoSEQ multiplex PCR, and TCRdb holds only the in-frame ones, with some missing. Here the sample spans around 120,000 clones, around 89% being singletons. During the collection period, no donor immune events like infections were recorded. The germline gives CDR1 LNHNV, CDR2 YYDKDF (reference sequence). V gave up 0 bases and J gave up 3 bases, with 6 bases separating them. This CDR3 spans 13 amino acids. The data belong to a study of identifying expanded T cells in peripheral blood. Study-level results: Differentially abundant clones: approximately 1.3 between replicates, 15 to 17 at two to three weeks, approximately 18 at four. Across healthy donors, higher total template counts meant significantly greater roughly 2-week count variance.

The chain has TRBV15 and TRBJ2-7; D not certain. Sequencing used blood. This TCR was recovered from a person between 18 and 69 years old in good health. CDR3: CATSRDRSYEQYF. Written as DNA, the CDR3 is TGTGCCACCAGCAGAGATAGAAGCTACGAGCAGTACTTC.